Below, 8 T cell receptor beta chains from the same sample are listed, as sequenced in a study of blood T cell repertoires in COVID-19. TCRdb's copy holds only in-frame clones and misses some; the assay was immunoSEQ multiplex PCR. The sample carries over 200,000 clones, about 89% recorded once. The source material was peripheral blood. All receptors derive from a woman between 45 and 65 years old with acute or convalescent COVID-19.

The V gene is TRBV12-3 or TRBV12-4, the J gene TRBJ2-1, with D maybe TRBD2 (5 bases). Trimming removed 5 bases from V and 8 bases from J, with 13 bases in between. The CDR3 is made up of 13 amino acids. The CDR3 nucleotides read TGTGCCAGCAGTCTACTAGTTGTCGATGAGCAGTTCTTC. It codes for CASSLLVVDEQFF.

This chain uses TRBV6-5 with TRBJ2-3, with D maybe TRBD2 (6 bases). Germline V lookup: CDR1 MNHEY, CDR2 SVGAGI. V was shortened by 11 bases and J by 1 base, with 19 bases between the two germline ends. This CDR3 has 15 amino acids. For the CDR3, the DNA is TGTGCCGCCAGCAGTCTCCAGCGGGGCACAGATACGCAGTATTTT. Protein product: CAASSLQRGTDTQYF.

The chain has TRBV15 and TRBJ2-7; possibly TRBD2 for D (6 bases). The CDR3 is 14 amino acids. V lost 3 bases to trimming and J lost 5 bases, with 14 bases between them. CDR1 is LNHNV, CDR2 YYDKDF, per germline (reference sequence). The CDR3 nucleotides read TGTGCCACCAGCAGGGAGGGACCTGACGACGAGCAGTACTTC. Encoded protein: CATSREGPDDEQYF.

The chain is built from TRBV11-3 and TRBJ1-1, with a weak D call TRBD1 (5 bases). Trimming cost V 1 base and J 3 bases, with 9 bases left between them. Germline CDR1 reads SGHNT; CDR2 reads YENEEA. This CDR3 comprises 14 residues. The CDR3 nucleotides are TGTGCCAGCAGCTTAGCGGGGGGGGACACTGAAGCTTTCTTT. Translation gives CASSLAGGDTEAFF. The entire variable domain, with the rest obtained from reference TRBV11-3 and TRBJ1-1, is as follows: EAGVVQSPRYKIIEKKQPVAFWCNPISGHNTLYWYLQNLGQGPELLIRYENEEAVDDSQLPKDRFSAERLKGVDSTLKIQPAELGDSAVYLCASSLAGGDTEAFFGQGTRLTVV.

J is TRBJ2-4 and V is TRBV9; 7 bases match TRBD2. This CDR3 contains 16 residues. With V trimmed by 1 base and J by 1 base, 5 bases remained unmatched. CDR1 is SGDLS, CDR2 YYNGEE, per germline. CDR3 nucleotides: TGTGCCAGCAGCGTACGGGCGGGAGTTGCCAAAAACATTCAGTACTTC. Translation gives CASSVRAGVAKNIQYF.

The genes are TRBV7-6 and TRBJ1-5; no clear D gene. CDR3 size: 13 residues. V lost 2 bases, J lost 4 bases, and 6 bases lay in between. Germline V lookup: CDR1 SGHVS, CDR2 FNYEAQ. Here the CDR3 DNA reads TGTGCCAGCAGCTTACTGTTAAATCAGCCCCAGCATTTT. Translation: CASSLLLNQPQHF. The variable domain in full, with the rest retrieved from reference TRBV7-6 and TRBJ1-5, is GAGVSQSPRYKVTKRGQDVALRCDPISGHVSLYWYRQALGQGPEFLTYFNYEAQQDKSGLPNDRFSAERPEGSISTLTIQRTEQRDSAMYRCASSLLLNQPQHFGDGTRLSIL.

This clone was observed once. The chain combines TRBV27 with TRBJ2-1; perhaps TRBD2 as D (6 bases). Trimming pared 8 bases from V and 10 bases from J, leaving 12 bases between. The CDR3 is 11 residues long. Germline CDR1 and CDR2: MNHEY and SMNVEV (reference sequence). CDR3 in amino acids: CASRREVEQFF. In DNA, the CDR3 is TGTGCCAGCCGCAGGGAGGTCGAGCAGTTCTTC.

J is TRBJ2-2 and V is TRBV24-1; 8 bases agree with TRBD1. Trimming removed 3 bases from V and 2 bases from J; junction bases left unmatched: 10. Germline V gives CDR1 KGHDR, CDR2 SFDVKD. The CDR3 sequence is 18 residues long. CDR3 residues: CATSDTPGTGTNTGELFF. For the CDR3, the DNA is TGTGCCACCAGTGATACCCCCGGGACAGGAACAAACACCGGGGAGCTGTTTTTT.